Each of the 16 T cell receptor beta chains below was sequenced from the same sample in a study of blood T cells in healthy people across ages. It was with a sample-barcoded 5' primer and a J-beta primer mix that a second PCR of roughly 7 to 12 cycles was run. TCRdb reprocessed the 5' RACE reads via MiXCR and lists one record per CDR3 protein. This sample carries some 900,000 distinct CDR3 sequences, 29% of them seen once, and the ten largest clones take 17%. Material for sequencing was blood. The source of these receptors is an elderly woman in good health.

The chain is built from TRBV2 and TRBJ1-6; D perhaps matches TRBD1 (5 bases). CDR1 is SNHLY, CDR2 FYNNEI, per germline. Deletions cut 5 bases from V and 7 bases from J, with 15 bases between. The CDR3 sequence is 15 residues long. DNA of the CDR3: TGTGCCAGCAGTAGCGGGGGGAACAGGAATTCACCCCTCCACTTT. This sequence encodes CASSSGGNRNSPLHF. Supplemented by reference TRBV2 and TRBJ1-6, the full variable domain reads EPEVTQTPSHQVTQMGQEVILRCVPISNHLYFYWYRQILGQKVEFLVSFYNNEISEKSEIFDDQFSVERPDGSNFTLKIRSTKLEDSAMYFCASSSGGNRNSPLHFGNGTRLTVT.

This clonotype was detected a few times. This chain connects TRBV6-2 or TRBV6-3 to TRBJ2-1; no clear D. CDR1 MNHEY and CDR2 SVGEGT come from the germline V gene. Trimming removed 4 bases at V and 7 bases at J, with 5 bases between. This CDR3 has 11 amino acids. CDR3 sequence reads: CASSCFNEQFF. The DNA of the CDR3 is TGTGCCAGCAGTTGCTTTAATGAGCAGTTCTTC.

This clonotype has just a few counts. The chain employs TRBV21-1 and TRBJ2-1. TRBV21-1 is tagged as a pseudogene. The CDR3 runs 14 residues. CDR3 in amino acids: CASSKADKGNEQFF. The CDR3 DNA reads TGTGCCAGCAGCAAAGCGGACAAAGGCAATGAGCAGTTCTTC.

Points on this clonotype: A single base separates this from a much larger clone, so it may be a read error. This sequence joins TRBV2 and TRBJ2-1; 11 nucleotides match TRBD2. The DNA matches TRBJ2-7 better at its end, which makes the J call doubtful. Germline V gene lookup returns CDR1 SNHLY and CDR2 FYNNEI. The CDR3 totals 17 residues. The CDR3 reads CASRTSGGRSLYNEQYF. The CDR3 DNA is TGTGCCAGCAGAACTAGCGGGGGCCGTTCCCTCTACAATGAGCAGTACTTC.

This chain links TRBV10-3 with TRBJ2-1; TRBD2 matches 12 bases. The ends lost 3 bases at V and 8 bases at J; junction bases unmatched: 11. Germline V gene lookup returns CDR1 ENHRY and CDR2 SYGVKD. CDR3 length: 17 amino acids. The CDR3 spells CAISDRTSGTHQDEQFF. The DNA of the CDR3 is TGTGCCATCAGTGATCGGACTAGCGGGACTCATCAGGATGAGCAGTTCTTC.

This sequence joins TRBV12-3 or TRBV12-4 and TRBJ2-5, with 9 bases lining up with TRBD2. The CDR3 is 15 residues long. V lost 3 bases, J lost 11 bases, and 13 bases stayed unmatched. The CDR3 is CASSFLGRGGSEQYF. Here the CDR3 DNA reads TGTGCCAGCAGTTTTTTGGGGCGGGGGGGCAGTGAGCAGTACTTC.

The rearrangement links TRBV7-2 to TRBJ2-7; D perhaps matches TRBD2 (6 bases). This CDR3 is built from 14 residues. Germline CDR1 SGHTA, CDR2 FQGNSA. V lost 5 bases, J lost 2 bases, and 13 bases lay in between. CDR3 sequence: CASSPGGLPYEQYF. The CDR3 coding sequence is TGTGCCAGCAGCCCCGGGGGTCTCCCCTACGAGCAGTACTTC.

This clonotype was picked up many times. J is TRBJ2-3 and V is TRBV27, with D possibly being TRBD2 (5 bases). V lost 4 bases, J lost 0 bases, and 23 bases lay in between. There are 19 residues in the CDR3. In germline, CDR1 is MNHEY, CDR2 SMNVEV (reference sequence). CDR3 in DNA: TGTGCCAGCAGTTCCCCGGGTTCGGGGAGAAGACTTAGCACAGATACGCAGTATTTT. It encodes CASSSPGSGRRLSTDTQYF.

V gene TRBV6-5 combines with J gene TRBJ1-3; weak D call: TRBD1 (6 bases). In germline, CDR1 is MNHEY, CDR2 SVGAGI. The V end lost 6 bases, the J end lost 2 bases, and 8 bases lay between the germline ends. The CDR3 has 13 residues. The CDR3 region has the DNA TGTGCCAGCAGCCGACAGGCTGGAAACACCATATATTTT. This translates into CASSRQAGNTIYF.

The table lists this clonotype with many counts. The chain employs TRBV3-1 and TRBJ1-2, with 9 bases that match TRBD1. From germline, CDR1 is LGHDT and CDR2 YNNKEL (reference sequence). Trimming removed 5 bases from V and 8 bases from J; junction bases left unmatched: 6. The CDR3 length is 13 residues. The CDR3 coding sequence is TGTGCCAGCAGCTTCGGGACAGGGCTGGGCTACACCTTC. Its translation is CASSFGTGLGYTF.

This clonotype has at least ten counts. The chain carries TRBV7-2 and TRBJ1-2, with a possible D match to TRBD1 (6 bases). Germline CDR1 reads SGHTA; CDR2 reads FQGNSA. V was trimmed by 3 bases and J by 8 bases, leaving 13 bases between them. This CDR3 is built from 13 residues. CDR3: CASSFRDKTGYTF. The CDR3 DNA follows: TGTGCCAGCAGCTTTAGGGACAAAACAGGCTACACCTTC.

The chain recombines TRBV29-1 with TRBJ2-4; 10 bases agree with TRBD2. The J call is doubtful: the DNA matches TRBJ2-7 better. This CDR3 is 13 amino acids long. Germline V gives CDR1 SQVTM, CDR2 ANQGSEA. CDR3 DNA sequence: TGCAGCGCAGCGGGGGGGCCCCCCTACGAGCAGTACTTC. Translating it yields CSAAGGPPYEQYF.

This clonotype was counted ten times or more. The chain is built from TRBV20-1 and TRBJ2-1; D not certain. The CDR3 is 11 residues long. CDR1 DFQATT and CDR2 SNEGSKA come from the germline V gene (reference sequence). The V and J ends lost 5 bases and 5 bases respectively, with 7 bases between them. The CDR3: CSAGHNNEQFF. CDR3 DNA: TGCAGTGCTGGGCACAACAATGAGCAGTTCTTC.

On this clonotype itself: The missing conserved phenylalanine or tryptophan at the end of this CDR3 makes a read error likely. The V gene is TRBV5-1, the J gene TRBJ2-4; 8 bases map to TRBD2. CDR3 length: 15 residues. Per the germline V gene, CDR1 is SGHRS and CDR2 is YFSETQ. Unmatched junction bases numbered 3, after V lost 2 bases and J lost 2 bases. This CDR3 is CASSLAGETKNIQYN. In DNA form, the CDR3 reads TGCGCCAGCAGCTTAGCGGGGGAGACCAAAAACATTCAGTACAAC.

The chain is built from TRBV12-3 or TRBV12-4 and TRBJ2-5; D unresolved. The germline V and J ends were trimmed by 2 bases and 5 bases, with 18 bases remaining between them. The CDR3 extends over 16 amino acids. This CDR3 is CASSLRVAMSGETQYF. The CDR3 DNA sequence: TGTGCCAGCAGTTTAAGGGTAGCCATGAGTGGCGAGACCCAGTACTTC.

The table lists this clonotype with many counts. The rearrangement links TRBV6-2 or TRBV6-3 to TRBJ2-3, with TRBD1 matching 7 bases. Germline CDR1 reads MNHEY; CDR2 reads SVGEGT. Trimming at V came to 5 bases and at J to 2 bases, leaving 4 bases not matched to a gene. The CDR3 is made up of 14 amino acids. Here the CDR3 reads CASSGDSFTDTQYF. Here the CDR3 DNA reads TGTGCCAGCAGTGGGGACAGCTTCACAGATACGCAGTATTTT.